Below, one T cell receptor (beta chain) is given with its context. This clone appeared once. It lacks a known antigen. Base qualities were left out, and no much larger clone turns up one base away. Each collaborating institution followed its own protocols to collect whole blood in K2EDTA tubes. For TCRbeta analysis, collaborators shipped samples in one of three forms: frozen whole blood, isolated PBMCs, or DNA extracted from either of those sample types. This record comes from a study of blood T cell repertoires in COVID-19 (dated by TCRdb to about 2020). General notes on the study: Samples covering the acute and convalescent phases of COVID-19 were provided by collaborators in the United States, Italy and Spain. Subjects who had been exposed to COVID-19, were actively infected with it, or had recovered from it provided the deeply sampled blood TCRbeta repertoires that made up the dataset. HLA class I and class II types, where available, came from metadata supplied by the sample provider rather than from assay-based typing. The prospective study material was composed of cDNA or gDNA derived from T cells, B-cell-depleted T cells, or PBMCs. The samples were drawn from two sources: the first 160 participants of the ongoing ImmuneRACE study, and fewer than 1,500 subjects contributed by 6 global collaborators. The repertoires were released in a freely available public database intended as a resource for research on the immune response to SARS-CoV-2. A de-identified subject ID, COVID-19 status, age in years and sex were almost always included in the sample metadata.

The immunoSEQ Assay, a bias-controlled multiplex PCR, was used to amplify TCRbeta CDR3 regions from genomic DNA. In the source study's methods: Nucleated cell counts per sample were estimated from amplification of reference gene primers within the assay. Sequence reads were collapsed and filtered to measure the absolute abundance of every unique TCRbeta CDR3 rearrangement. For each sample, productive Simpson clonality was calculated as the square root of Simpson's diversity index across productive rearrangements. What TCRdb holds here is the immuneACCESS table cut down to in-frame rearrangements. Part of the clones is not present; checked against another copy, under half of the missing clones reflect an unresolved V gene, and the others are unexplained. V and J calls and clone size come straight from that table; D and trimming were deduced from the DNA. The sample table holds hundreds of thousands of clones, of which around nine tenths were seen once. Around 3.1% of the sample belongs to the ten largest clones.

The research as a whole found: The quantity of clinical and demographic metadata differed by source and by participant and was supplied without curation.

The CDR3 sequence holds 12 residues, the cysteine and phenylalanine included. Only the CDR3 DNA is retained, 36 bases long and in frame from the first base. Sequences GTSNPN (CDR1) and SVGIG (CDR2) are obtained from the germline V gene (reference sequence). Between the V and J ends, shortened by 5 bases and 4 bases respectively, the junction contains 9 bases. Input material: peripheral blood. The TCR originated in a man between 60 and 75 years old with acute or convalescent COVID-19. This sequence uses TRBV30 and TRBJ1-3, with the D gene too uncertain to name. The CDR3 region reads CAWQHSGNTIYF. At the DNA level, the sequence is TGTGCCTGGCAACATTCCGGAAACACCATATATTTT. Reference TRBV30 and TRBJ1-3 genes cover what lies past the CDR3, so the full variable domain is SQTIHQWPATLVQPVGSPLSLECTVEGTSNPNLYWYRQAAGRGLQLLFYSVGIGQISSEVPQNLSASRPQDRQFILSSKKLLLSDSGFYLCAWQHSGNTIYFGEGSWLTVV.